Included here is one TCR beta chain sequence, with context. All diabetic donors were classified as either type 1 or type 2 diabetes. CDR1 is GTSNPN, CDR2 SVGIG, per germline (reference sequence). V lost 8 bases, J lost 0 bases, and 10 bases stayed unmatched. The length of the CDR3 is 14 residues. This record comes from a study of type 1 and type 2 diabetes patients. Looking at the study overall: From PBMCs, CD4+ and CD8+ T cells were isolated by magnetic microbeads.

PCR was run on genomic DNA. The TCR beta CDR3 region was amplified using 30 forward and 13 reverse primers. TCRdb re-analysed the multiplex PCR reads in MiXCR, keeping a single row per CDR3 protein. The sample holds under 300,000 distinct CDR3 sequences, 47% seen once. This TCR was sampled from a young man with type 2 diabetes. The rearrangement links TRBV30 to TRBJ2-7; 7 positions match TRBD2. Sequences were obtained from peripheral blood mononuclear cells (PBMCs). The CDR3 DNA follows: TGTGCCGGTCAGTGGGAGGGCAACTCCTACGAGCAGTACTTC. Translated: CAGQWEGNSYEQYF. The full variable domain, its missing parts supplied by reference TRBV30 and TRBJ2-7, is SQTIHQWPATLVQPVGSPLSLECTVEGTSNPNLYWYRQAAGRGLQLLFYSVGIGQISSEVPQNLSASRPQDRQFILSSKKLLLSDSGFYLCAGQWEGNSYEQYFGPGTRLTVT.